This TCR beta chain was sequenced for a study of T cell responses to AZD1222 COVID-19 vaccine. The CDR3 is 13 amino acids. Germline CDR1 reads LNHDA; CDR2 reads SQIVND (reference sequence). The V end lost 3 bases, the J end lost 3 bases, and 6 bases lay between the germline ends. Sequenced by immunoSEQ multiplex PCR; TCRdb stores in-frame clones only, minus some. The table includes 75,000 to 85,000 clones, about 88% detected once. The material was peripheral blood, obtained on day 0 of AZD1222 vaccination. The chain carries TRBV19 and TRBJ1-5; no clear D. This sequence originates from an adult in good health. The CDR3 DNA follows: TGTGCCAGTAGTATCCAGCCCAATCAGCCCCAGCATTTT. Translated, it gives CASSIQPNQPQHF.